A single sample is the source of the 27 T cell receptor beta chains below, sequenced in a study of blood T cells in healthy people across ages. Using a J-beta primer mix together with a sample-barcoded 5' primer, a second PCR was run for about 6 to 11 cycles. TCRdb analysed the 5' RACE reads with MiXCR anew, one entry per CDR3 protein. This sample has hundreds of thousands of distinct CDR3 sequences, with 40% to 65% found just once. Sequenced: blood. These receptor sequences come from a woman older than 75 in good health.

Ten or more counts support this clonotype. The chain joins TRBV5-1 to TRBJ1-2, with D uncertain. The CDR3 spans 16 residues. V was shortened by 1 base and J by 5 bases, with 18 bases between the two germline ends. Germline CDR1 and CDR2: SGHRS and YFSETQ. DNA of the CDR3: TGCGCCAGCAGCTTGCCCCTTTCGGGGTCCCCTTATGGCTACACCTTC. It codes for CASSLPLSGSPYGYTF. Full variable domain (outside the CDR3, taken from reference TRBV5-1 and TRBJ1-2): KAGVTQTPRYLIKTRGQQVTLSCSPISGHRSVSWYQQTPGQGLQFLFEYFSETQRNKGNFPGRFSGRQFSNSRSEMNVSTLELGDSALYLCASSLPLSGSPYGYTFGSGTRLTVV.

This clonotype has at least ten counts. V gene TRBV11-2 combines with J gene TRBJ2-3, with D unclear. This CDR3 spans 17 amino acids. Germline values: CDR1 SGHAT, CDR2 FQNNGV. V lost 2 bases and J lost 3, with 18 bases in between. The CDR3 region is CASSLSLSVERTDTQYF. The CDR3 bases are TGTGCCAGCAGCTTATCCCTCTCGGTTGAAAGAACAGATACGCAGTATTTT.

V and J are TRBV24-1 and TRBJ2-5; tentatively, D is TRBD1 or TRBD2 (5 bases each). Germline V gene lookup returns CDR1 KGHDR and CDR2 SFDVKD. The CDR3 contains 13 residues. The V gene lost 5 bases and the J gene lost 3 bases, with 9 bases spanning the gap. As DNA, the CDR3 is TGTGCCACCAGTGGAGCGGACAAAGAGACCCAGTACTTC. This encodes CATSGADKETQYF.

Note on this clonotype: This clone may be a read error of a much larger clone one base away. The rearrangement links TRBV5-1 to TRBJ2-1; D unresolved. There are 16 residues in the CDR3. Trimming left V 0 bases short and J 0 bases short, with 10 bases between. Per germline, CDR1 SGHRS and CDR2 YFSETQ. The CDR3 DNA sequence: TGCGCCAGCAGCTTGGTTCCGGTGAACTCCTACAATGAGCAGTTCTTC. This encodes CASSLVPVNSYNEQFF.

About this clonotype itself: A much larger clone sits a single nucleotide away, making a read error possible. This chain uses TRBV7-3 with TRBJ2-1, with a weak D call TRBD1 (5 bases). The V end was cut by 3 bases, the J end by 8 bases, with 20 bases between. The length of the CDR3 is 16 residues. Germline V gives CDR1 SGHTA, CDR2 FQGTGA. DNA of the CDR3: TGTGCCAGCAGCTTCCAACCAGCGTCAGGGTTGGATGAGCAGTTCTTC. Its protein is CASSFQPASGLDEQFF.

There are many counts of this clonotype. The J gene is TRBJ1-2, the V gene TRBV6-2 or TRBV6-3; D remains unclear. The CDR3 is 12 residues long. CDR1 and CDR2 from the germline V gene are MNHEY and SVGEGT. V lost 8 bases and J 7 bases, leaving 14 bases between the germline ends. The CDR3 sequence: CASETRRSGYTF. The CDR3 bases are TGTGCCAGCGAGACGCGGCGGAGTGGCTACACCTTC.

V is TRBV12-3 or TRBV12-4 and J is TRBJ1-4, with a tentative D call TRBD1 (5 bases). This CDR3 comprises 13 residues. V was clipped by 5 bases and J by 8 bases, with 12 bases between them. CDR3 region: CASSGARFEKLFF. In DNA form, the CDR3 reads TGTGCCAGCAGTGGGGCCAGGTTCGAAAAACTGTTTTTT.

CDR3: CASSFLGTSVEETQYF. The CDR3 DNA reads TGTGCCAGCAGCTTCCTCGGGACGAGCGTTGAAGAGACCCAGTACTTC. The chain is built from TRBV5-4 and TRBJ2-5; D tentatively fits TRBD1 or TRBD2 (5 bases each). CDR3 length equals 16 residues. Deletions cut 2 bases from V and 3 bases from J, with 17 bases between. CDR1 and CDR2 (germline): SGHNT, YYREEE (reference sequence).

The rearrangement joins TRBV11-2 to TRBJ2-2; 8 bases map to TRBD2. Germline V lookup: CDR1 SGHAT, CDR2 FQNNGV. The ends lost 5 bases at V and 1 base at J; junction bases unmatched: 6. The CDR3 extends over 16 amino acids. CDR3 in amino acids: CASSPSAGGNTGELFF. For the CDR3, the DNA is TGTGCCAGCAGCCCCTCCGCGGGGGGGAACACCGGGGAGCTGTTTTTT.

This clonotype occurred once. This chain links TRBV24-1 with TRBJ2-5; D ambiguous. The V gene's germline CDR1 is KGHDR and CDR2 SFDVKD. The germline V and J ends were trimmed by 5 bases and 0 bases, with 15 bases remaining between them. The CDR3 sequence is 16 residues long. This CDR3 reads CATSVCGDPYQETQYF. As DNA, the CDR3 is TGTGCCACCAGTGTTTGTGGGGATCCCTACCAAGAGACCCAGTACTTC.

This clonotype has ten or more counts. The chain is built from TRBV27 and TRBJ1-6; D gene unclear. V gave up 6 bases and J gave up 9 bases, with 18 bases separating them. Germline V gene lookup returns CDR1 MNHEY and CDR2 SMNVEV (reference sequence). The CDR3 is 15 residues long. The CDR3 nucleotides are TGTGCCAGCAGCCCCTTGGACGGCGGAATTTCACCCCTCCACTTT. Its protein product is CASSPLDGGISPLHF.

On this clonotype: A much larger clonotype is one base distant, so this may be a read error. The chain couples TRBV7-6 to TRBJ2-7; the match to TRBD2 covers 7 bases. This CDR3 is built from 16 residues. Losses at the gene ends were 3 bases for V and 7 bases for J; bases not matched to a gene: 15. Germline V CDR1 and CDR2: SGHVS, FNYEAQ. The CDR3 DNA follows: TGTGCCAGCAGCTTCCAGACTAGCAGTGGTTGGAATGAGCAGTACTTC. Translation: CASSFQTSSGWNEQYF. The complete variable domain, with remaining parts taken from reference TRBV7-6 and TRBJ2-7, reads GAGVSQSPRYKVTKRGQDVALRCDPISGHVSLYWYRQALGQGPEFLTYFNYEAQQDKSGLPNDRFSAERPEGSISTLTIQRTEQRDSAMYRCASSFQTSSGWNEQYFGPGTRLTVT.

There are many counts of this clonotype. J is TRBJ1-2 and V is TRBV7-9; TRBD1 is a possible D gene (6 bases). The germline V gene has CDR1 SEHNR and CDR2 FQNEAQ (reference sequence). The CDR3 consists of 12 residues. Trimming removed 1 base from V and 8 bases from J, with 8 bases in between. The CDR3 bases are TGTGCCAGCAGCTTAGGGGGGCCAGGCTACACCTTC. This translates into CASSLGGPGYTF.

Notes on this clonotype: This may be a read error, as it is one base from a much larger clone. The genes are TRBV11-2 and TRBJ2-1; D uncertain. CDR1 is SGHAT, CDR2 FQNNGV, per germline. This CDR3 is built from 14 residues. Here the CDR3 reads CAGSFEPAYNEQFF. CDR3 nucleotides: TGTGCCGGCAGCTTCGAGCCCGCCTACAATGAGCAGTTCTTC.

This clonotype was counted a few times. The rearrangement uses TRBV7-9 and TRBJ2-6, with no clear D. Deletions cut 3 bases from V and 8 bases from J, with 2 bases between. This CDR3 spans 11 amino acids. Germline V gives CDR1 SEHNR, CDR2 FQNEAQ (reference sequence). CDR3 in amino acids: CASSFPNVLTF. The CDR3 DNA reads TGTGCCAGCAGCTTCCCCAACGTCCTGACTTTC.

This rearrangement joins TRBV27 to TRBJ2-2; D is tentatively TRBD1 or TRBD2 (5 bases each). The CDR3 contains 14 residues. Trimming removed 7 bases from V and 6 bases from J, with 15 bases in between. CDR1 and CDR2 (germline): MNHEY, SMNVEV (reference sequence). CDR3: CASKWIPGPGELFF. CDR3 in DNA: TGTGCCAGCAAATGGATTCCGGGGCCCGGGGAGCTGTTTTTT.

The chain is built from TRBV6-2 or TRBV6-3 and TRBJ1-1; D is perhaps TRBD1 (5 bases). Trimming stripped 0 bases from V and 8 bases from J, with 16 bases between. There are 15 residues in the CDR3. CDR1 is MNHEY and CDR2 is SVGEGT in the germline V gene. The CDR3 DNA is TGTGCCAGCAGTTACTCTCTGACGGGACTTACGGAAGCTTTCTTT. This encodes CASSYSLTGLTEAFF.

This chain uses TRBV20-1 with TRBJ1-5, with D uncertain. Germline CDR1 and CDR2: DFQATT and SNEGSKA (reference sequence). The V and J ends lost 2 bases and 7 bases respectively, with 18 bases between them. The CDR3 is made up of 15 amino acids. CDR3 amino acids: CSARISEMSQQPQHF. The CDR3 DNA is TGCAGTGCTAGAATCTCCGAGATGTCACAGCAGCCCCAGCATTTT.

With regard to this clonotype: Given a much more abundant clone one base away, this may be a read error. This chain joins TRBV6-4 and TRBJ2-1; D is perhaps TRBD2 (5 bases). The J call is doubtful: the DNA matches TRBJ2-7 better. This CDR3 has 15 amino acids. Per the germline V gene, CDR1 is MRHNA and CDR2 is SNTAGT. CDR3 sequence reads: CASSEADLSYNEQYF. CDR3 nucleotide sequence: TGTGCCAGCAGTGAAGCGGACCTCTCCTACAATGAGCAGTACTTC.

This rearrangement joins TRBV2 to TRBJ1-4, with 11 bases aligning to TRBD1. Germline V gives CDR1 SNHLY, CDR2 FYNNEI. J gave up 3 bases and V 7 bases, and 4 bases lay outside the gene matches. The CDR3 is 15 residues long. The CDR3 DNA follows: TGTGCCAGCAATGGACAGGGGGCGTCTAATGAAAAACTGTTTTTT. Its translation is CASNGQGASNEKLFF. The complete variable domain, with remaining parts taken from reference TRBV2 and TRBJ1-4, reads EPEVTQTPSHQVTQMGQEVILRCVPISNHLYFYWYRQILGQKVEFLVSFYNNEISEKSEIFDDQFSVERPDGSNFTLKIRSTKLEDSAMYFCASNGQGASNEKLFFGSGTQLSVL.

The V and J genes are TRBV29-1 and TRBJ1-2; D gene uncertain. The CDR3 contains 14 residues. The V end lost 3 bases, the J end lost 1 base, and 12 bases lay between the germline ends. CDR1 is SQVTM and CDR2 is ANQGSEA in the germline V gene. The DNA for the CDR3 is TGCAGCGTTGATCGGGGTGGGGTTAACTATGGCTACACCTTC. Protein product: CSVDRGGVNYGYTF.

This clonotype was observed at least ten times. CDR3 DNA: TGCAGTGGAAGAGAGTGGCAGGGTTTCTATTCACCCCTCCACTTT. Translating gives CSGREWQGFYSPLHF. This chain links TRBV20-1 with TRBJ1-6; D may be TRBD1 (5 bases). V was clipped by 7 bases and J by 8 bases, with 21 bases between them. Germline V gene data show CDR1 as DFQATT and CDR2 as SNEGSKA (reference sequence). The CDR3 loop spans 15 amino acids.

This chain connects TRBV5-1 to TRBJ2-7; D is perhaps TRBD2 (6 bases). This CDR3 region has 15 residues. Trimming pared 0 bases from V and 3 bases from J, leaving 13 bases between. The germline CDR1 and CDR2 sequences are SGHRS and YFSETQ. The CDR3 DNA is TGCGCCAGCAGCTTGGATAGCGGACCTCGCTACGAGCAGTACTTC. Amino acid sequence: CASSLDSGPRYEQYF.

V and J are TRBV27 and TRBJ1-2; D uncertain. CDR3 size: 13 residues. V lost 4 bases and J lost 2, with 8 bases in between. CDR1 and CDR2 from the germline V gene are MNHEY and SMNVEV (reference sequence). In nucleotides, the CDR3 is TGTGCCAGCAGTTCCCCGAGGAACTATGGCTACACCTTC. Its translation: CASSSPRNYGYTF.

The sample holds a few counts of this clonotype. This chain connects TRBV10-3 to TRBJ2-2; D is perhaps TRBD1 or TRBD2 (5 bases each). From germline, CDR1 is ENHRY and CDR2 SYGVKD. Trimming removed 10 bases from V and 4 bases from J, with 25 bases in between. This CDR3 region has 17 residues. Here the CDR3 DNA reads TGTGCCAATCCCGGTGGGACCAGGGCTGAGGGCACCGGGGAGCTGTTTTTT. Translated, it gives CANPGGTRAEGTGELFF.

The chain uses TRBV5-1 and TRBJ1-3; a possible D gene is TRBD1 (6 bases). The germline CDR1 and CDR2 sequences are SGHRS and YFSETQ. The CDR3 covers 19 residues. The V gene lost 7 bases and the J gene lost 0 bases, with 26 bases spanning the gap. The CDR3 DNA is TGCGCCAGCGACCCCCACCGGGACAAACCATCTGGCTCTGGAAACACCATATATTTT. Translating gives CASDPHRDKPSGSGNTIYF.

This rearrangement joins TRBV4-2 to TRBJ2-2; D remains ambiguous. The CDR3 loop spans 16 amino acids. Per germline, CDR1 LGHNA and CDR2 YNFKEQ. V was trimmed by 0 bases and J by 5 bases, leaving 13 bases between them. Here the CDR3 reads CASSQERGRRTGELFF. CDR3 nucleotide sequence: TGTGCCAGCAGCCAAGAGCGTGGAAGACGGACCGGGGAGCTGTTTTTT.